This entry is about one T cell receptor beta chain. This sample is drawn from a study of blood T cell repertoires in COVID-19. Deletions cut 3 bases from V and 7 bases from J, with 8 bases between. From germline, CDR1 is KGHDR and CDR2 SFDVKD. The CDR3 length is 12 residues. In the original analysis: Cell counts per sample came from amplifying reference gene primers. Sequencing used immunoSEQ multiplex PCR; TCRdb keeps in-frame clones, though not all of them. Clone size and V and J calls were adopted from that table, with D and trimming inferred from the DNA. The profile covers approximately 170,000 clones, with around 83% appearing a single time and approximately 4% taken by the ten largest. Donors were grouped by their self-reported clinical history.

The receptor was isolated from a woman aged 45 to 65 in a cohort exposed to, infected with or recovered from COVID-19 (not recorded which). The chain recombines TRBV24-1 with TRBJ1-1, with D possibly being TRBD1 (6 bases). The specimen was PBMCs or T cells enriched from blood (not recorded which). This CDR3 is CATSDGQHEAFF. CDR3 nucleotide sequence: TGTGCCACCAGTGATGGACAGCATGAAGCTTTCTTT.